This entry concerns a single TCR beta chain. Sequencing was performed with immunoSEQ multiplex PCR; in TCRdb, only in-frame clones are kept and a portion is missing. The sample carries about 140,000 clones, about 90% recorded once. This entry is derived from a study of control samples from healthy donors and cancer patients. The CDR3 length is 14 residues. V was pared by 1 base and J by 0 bases, with 3 bases between. CDR1 and CDR2 (germline): MNHEY, SMNVEV (reference sequence). The sequence came from a man between 18 and 35 years old in good health. The V and J genes are TRBV27 and TRBJ2-2; D is undetermined. The sequencing input was blood. The CDR3 region is CASSLYTNTGELFF. DNA for the CDR3: TGTGCCAGCAGTTTATACACGAACACCGGGGAGCTGTTTTTT.